One sample yielded the 18 T cell receptor beta chains listed below, sequenced in a study of T cell repertoires in cytomegalovirus infection. The antigens for these receptors are not known. MiXCR, run by TCRdb on the reads, gives a single entry per CDR3 protein. The repertoire holds about 920,000 distinct CDR3 sequences, with less than 40% as singletons. The sample consisted of cultured CD8+ T cells from PBMCs, taken from culture after CMV antigen stimulation. The receptors were sampled from a human donor in good health (CMV status not recorded). Some clones in this sample may be carry-over from other donors' samples.

This clonotype has just a few counts. This chain joins TRBV4-2 and TRBJ2-1; 10 bases align to TRBD2. The CDR3 has 16 residues. From germline, CDR1 is LGHNA and CDR2 YNFKEQ. J gave up 5 bases and V 1 base, and 5 bases lay outside the gene matches. CDR3 sequence: CASSQASGGANNEQFF. For the CDR3, the DNA is TGTGCCAGCAGCCAAGCAAGCGGGGGGGCCAACAATGAGCAGTTCTTC.

This chain uses TRBV12-3 or TRBV12-4 with TRBJ2-5, with 7 bases identical to TRBD2. Trimming took 2 bases from V and 9 from J; bases not matched to a gene: 12. This CDR3 spans 15 amino acids. The CDR3 sequence: CASSLRASGGEAQYF. The CDR3 region has the DNA TGTGCCAGCAGTTTAAGGGCTAGCGGTGGTGAGGCCCAGTACTTC.

At least ten counts were recorded for this clonotype. As DNA, the CDR3 is TGTGCCAGCAGTCCAACAGGGGTGGATGGCTACACCTTC. Protein sequence: CASSPTGVDGYTF. This chain connects TRBV12-3 or TRBV12-4 to TRBJ1-2; TRBD1 matches at 7 bases. V lost 5 bases and J lost 6; bases outside the gene matches: 6. This CDR3 comprises 13 residues.

V gene TRBV6-5 combines with J gene TRBJ2-2, with TRBD1 identical over 9 bases. Looked up from germline, CDR1 is MNHEY and CDR2 is SVGAGI. The CDR3 has 16 residues. Losses at the gene ends were 3 bases for V and 3 bases for J; bases not matched to a gene: 5. CDR3 DNA: TGTGCCAGCAGTTATAGGGGACAGGGCGACACCGGGGAGCTGTTTTTT. This codes for CASSYRGQGDTGELFF.

V and J are TRBV12-5 and TRBJ1-2; D ambiguous. This CDR3 comprises 15 residues. V lost 1 base and J lost 1, with 10 bases in between. Germline values: CDR1 LGHNT, CDR2 FRNRAP. Here the CDR3 reads CASGLDPGSNYGYTF. CDR3 coding DNA: TGTGCTAGTGGTTTGGACCCCGGAAGTAACTATGGCTACACCTTC.

A word on this clonotype: The junction does not match germline at one end; this may be a read error. This chain uses TRBV11-2 with TRBJ2-5; no definite D call. The CDR3 runs 11 residues. Germline CDR1 is SGHAT and CDR2 is FQNNGV. The CDR3, as DNA: TGTGCCAACAGCCCTCAAGAGACCCAGTACTTC. Its translation: CANSPQETQYF.

At least ten counts were recorded for this clonotype. The chain carries TRBV7-2 and TRBJ2-1, with D perhaps assigned TRBD1 or TRBD2 (5 bases each). Germline-derived CDR1 and CDR2 are SGHTA and FQGNSA. The CDR3 consists of 15 residues. V was pared by 1 base and J by 7 bases, with 14 bases between. For the CDR3, the DNA is TGTGCCAGCAGCTTAGTTGTCTTTGAGGGGAATGAGCAGTTCTTC. Its translation: CASSLVVFEGNEQFF.

This clonotype was observed many times. The chain employs TRBV7-8 and TRBJ2-1; TRBD1 matches 7 bases. This CDR3 has 15 residues. Germline V gene lookup returns CDR1 SGHVS and CDR2 FQNEAQ. Trimming cost V 5 bases and J 5 bases; bases outside gene matches: 9. The CDR3 reads CASSPARQGNNEQFF. DNA of the CDR3: TGTGCCAGCAGCCCCGCGCGACAGGGAAACAATGAGCAGTTCTTC. Filled out from reference TRBV7-8 and TRBJ2-1, the complete variable domain reads GAGVSQSPRYKVAKRGQDVALRCDPISGHVSLFWYQQALGQGPEFLTYFQNEAQLDKSGLPSDRFFAERPEGSVSTLKIQRTQQEDSAVYLCASSPARQGNNEQFFGPGTRLTVL.

The chain links TRBV7-8 to TRBJ2-3, with D perhaps TRBD1 (6 bases). The V end lost 1 base, the J end lost 2 bases, and 13 bases lay between the germline ends. CDR1 and CDR2 (germline): SGHVS, FQNEAQ. The CDR3 spans 16 residues. The CDR3, as DNA: TGTGCCAGCAGCTTAGAAACAGGGCAATTCACAGATACGCAGTATTTT. It is translated as CASSLETGQFTDTQYF.

The sample holds a few counts of this clonotype. This chain links TRBV12-5 with TRBJ2-1, with D tentatively TRBD1 or TRBD2 (6 bases each). This CDR3 is 12 amino acids long. Trimming took off 4 bases at V and 9 bases at J, with 10 bases between the two ends. Germline CDR1 is LGHNT and CDR2 is FRNRAP. The CDR3 bases are TGTGCTAGTGGTTGGGGGGCTGGTGAGCAGTTCTTC. Its translation: CASGWGAGEQFF.

This clonotype has more than one count but fewer than ten. CDR3 sequence (DNA): TGTGCCAGCAGCGATCCAGGGGCCTACTACGAGCAGTACTTC. It codes for CASSDPGAYYEQYF. This rearrangement joins TRBV7-2 to TRBJ2-7; a weak D match, TRBD1 (6 bases). The germline V gene encodes CDR1 SGHTA and CDR2 FQGNSA. Trimming cost V 5 bases and J 3 bases, with 14 bases left between them. The CDR3 consists of 14 residues.

The chain couples TRBV5-4 to TRBJ1-3, with a weak D call TRBD1 (5 bases). This CDR3 comprises 14 residues. Germline-derived CDR1 and CDR2 are SGHNT and YYREEE (reference sequence). With 4 bases removed from V and 0 bases from J, the gap between germline ends came to 8 bases. This CDR3 is CASSPQVSGNTIYF. The CDR3, as DNA: TGTGCCAGCAGCCCACAGGTCTCTGGAAACACCATATATTTT.

This chain connects TRBV24-1 to TRBJ1-2; D call uncertain. This CDR3 is 14 amino acids long. Per germline, CDR1 KGHDR and CDR2 SFDVKD. V lost 7 bases and J 1 base, leaving 12 bases between the germline ends. The CDR3: CATSSRTVNYGYTF. In DNA, the CDR3 is TGTGCCACCAGCTCCCGGACCGTTAACTATGGCTACACCTTC.

V and J are TRBV27 and TRBJ1-4, with D unclear. Germline V gives CDR1 MNHEY, CDR2 SMNVEV (reference sequence). Between the trimmed V and J ends, which lost 5 bases and 7 bases, there was a span of 11 bases. The length of the CDR3 is 13 residues. This CDR3 reads CASSPTRPEKLFF. The CDR3 DNA follows: TGTGCCAGCAGTCCGACCCGACCTGAAAAACTGTTTTTT.

This clonotype occurred a few times. The chain uses TRBV29-1 and TRBJ2-3; D uncertain. The CDR3 runs to 12 residues. Trimming took off 3 bases at V and 0 bases at J, with 4 bases between the two ends. Germline V gene data show CDR1 as SQVTM and CDR2 as ANQGSEA. DNA for the CDR3: TGCAGCGTTGACGGCAGCACAGATACGCAGTATTTT. Translated: CSVDGSTDTQYF.

The table lists this clonotype with a few counts. This chain uses TRBV7-6 with TRBJ2-5, with TRBD1 as a possible D gene (6 bases). CDR3 length equals 14 residues. The V end was cut by 4 bases, the J end by 5 bases, with 14 bases between. CDR1 is SGHVS, CDR2 FNYEAQ, per germline. CDR3 loop: CASSYRQVVETQYF. CDR3 coding DNA: TGTGCCAGCAGCTACCGACAGGTCGTGGAGACCCAGTACTTC. The complete variable domain, with remaining parts taken from reference TRBV7-6 and TRBJ2-5, reads GAGVSQSPRYKVTKRGQDVALRCDPISGHVSLYWYRQALGQGPEFLTYFNYEAQQDKSGLPNDRFSAERPEGSISTLTIQRTEQRDSAMYRCASSYRQVVETQYFGPGTRLLVL.

This clonotype has at least ten counts. This chain uses TRBV7-6 with TRBJ2-1, with D perhaps matching TRBD2 (6 bases). Germline V lookup: CDR1 SGHVS, CDR2 FNYEAQ. Trimming shortened V by 5 bases and J by 10 bases, and 18 bases separated the two germline ends. The CDR3 spans 14 residues. The DNA for the CDR3 is TGTGCCAGCAGCCCCCCTCCGGAGGGTCGGGAGCAGTTCTTC. Amino acids: CASSPPPEGREQFF.

On this clonotype: The junction does not match germline at one end; this may be a read error. This chain links TRBV7-6 with TRBJ2-1, with TRBD1 as a possible D gene (5 bases). Germline CDR1 SGHVS, CDR2 FNYEAQ. The CDR3 runs 13 residues. The chain's CDR3 is CASSLGAGPEQFF. The CDR3 nucleotides read TGTGCTAGCAGCTTAGGGGCAGGACCTGAGCAGTTCTTC.